The entry below gives a single T cell receptor (beta chain) sequence along with its context. Germline lookup yields CDR1 MDHEN and CDR2 SYDVKM. CDR3 length: 15 amino acids. V was pared by 0 bases and J by 4 bases, with 10 bases between. This sample was included in a study of tumour-infiltrating T cells in Burkitt lymphoma. The wider study: Overall and progression-free survival were predicted by productive clonality.

This table comes from immunoSEQ multiplex PCR, and its TCRdb copy is limited to in-frame clones, with some not included. The top ten clones hold 10% to 11% of a sample with around 1,600 clones, approximately 17% of them seen once. The material sequenced was tumor tissue. This receptor was obtained from a human donor with diffuse large B-cell lymphoma. This chain links TRBV28 with TRBJ2-1; D may match TRBD1 or TRBD2 (5 bases each). CDR3 DNA: TGTGCCAGCAGTTTATGGGGACCTGGTTACAATGAGCAGTTCTTC. Its protein is CASSLWGPGYNEQFF.